These 13 T cell receptor beta chains share one sample of origin, sequenced in a study of blood T cell repertoires in COVID-19. Here immunoSEQ multiplex PCR was the method, and the copy in TCRdb shows in-frame clones only, minus some. Of approximately 300,000 clones in the sample, about nine tenths were seen once. Sequencing input: peripheral blood. These receptors were collected from a man aged 50-60 years with active or convalescent COVID-19.

The chain links TRBV19 to TRBJ2-3; 8 bases align to TRBD2. The germline CDR1 and CDR2 sequences are LNHDA and SQIVND (reference sequence). The CDR3 has 14 residues. The V segment lost 4 bases and the J segment 1 base; nucleotides outside the gene matches: 1. The DNA for the CDR3 is TGTGCCAGTAGTAGGGGACTAGGCACAGATACGCAGTATTTT. Its translation: CASSRGLGTDTQYF.

The CDR3 DNA reads as TGTGCCAGCAGTCGATCGGCGGGGATTGAAAAACTGTTTTTT. Translated, it gives CASSRSAGIEKLFF. J is TRBJ1-4 and V is TRBV2; D is undetermined. From germline, CDR1 is SNHLY and CDR2 FYNNEI. The CDR3 has 14 amino acids. The ends were cut back, 5 bases at V and 7 bases at J, with 14 bases in the middle.

The chain couples TRBV4-1 to TRBJ2-1; TRBD1 might be the D (6 bases). The germline V gene encodes CDR1 MGHRA and CDR2 YSYEKL. V lost 1 base and J lost 8, with 12 bases in between. This CDR3 region has 14 residues. The CDR3 DNA reads TGCGCCAGCAGCCAAGTCTTCGCAGGGGATGAGCAGTTCTTC. Translating gives CASSQVFAGDEQFF.

The CDR3 here is CATSRTGTGTTEAFF. Here the CDR3 DNA reads TGTGCCACCAGCAGAACCGGGACAGGGACCACTGAAGCTTTCTTT. The chain combines TRBV15 with TRBJ1-1, with 9 bases identical to TRBD1. Germline CDR1 reads LNHNV; CDR2 reads YYDKDF (reference sequence). CDR3 length: 15 amino acids. The trim removed 2 bases at V and 4 bases at J, leaving 5 bases unmatched.

This clone was seen only a few times. The gene calls are TRBV19 and TRBJ1-1; 7 bases are a match to TRBD1. The CDR3 contains 14 residues. The V gene end was trimmed by 4 bases and the J gene end by 4 bases; junction bases not matched to a gene: 6. CDR1 is LNHDA and CDR2 is SQIVND in the germline V gene (reference sequence). The CDR3 DNA reads as TGTGCCAGTAGTACCGACAGGGCGGGCACTGAAGCTTTCTTT. This translates into CASSTDRAGTEAFF.

The chain uses TRBV24-1 and TRBJ2-7; D unresolved. This CDR3 is built from 13 residues. The germline V gene has CDR1 KGHDR and CDR2 SFDVKD. The V end was cut by 3 bases, the J end by 6 bases, with 11 bases between. The CDR3 nucleotides read TGTGCCACCAGTGATCCTTTAGAACGCGAGCAGTACTTC. Translation: CATSDPLEREQYF.

This chain links TRBV2 with TRBJ1-1; TRBD1 might be the D (6 bases). The V end was cut by 3 bases, the J end by 5 bases, with 10 bases between. From germline, CDR1 is SNHLY and CDR2 FYNNEI. This CDR3 is 13 amino acids long. CDR3 sequence (DNA): TGTGCCAGCAGTGACCAGGGGTTGACTGAAGCTTTCTTT. Protein sequence: CASSDQGLTEAFF.

V gene TRBV5-4 combines with J gene TRBJ2-3; D is perhaps TRBD1 (5 bases). CDR3 length: 15 residues. Germline loops: CDR1 SGHNT, CDR2 YYREEE (reference sequence). V lost 4 bases to trimming and J lost 0 bases, with 12 bases between them. As DNA, the CDR3 is TGTGCCAGCAGCCTGCAGGGTGCAAGCACAGATACGCAGTATTTT. Residues: CASSLQGASTDTQYF.

The V gene is TRBV28, the J gene TRBJ1-6, with D possibly being TRBD1 (5 bases). Trimming shortened V by 5 bases and J by 6 bases, and 17 bases separated the two germline ends. The germline V gene has CDR1 MDHEN and CDR2 SYDVKM. The CDR3 is 16 residues long. This CDR3 reads CASSTLGLGFNSPLHF. The CDR3 DNA sequence: TGTGCCAGCAGTACCCTGGGGCTGGGGTTTAATTCACCCCTCCACTTT. Variable domain in full (rest from reference TRBV28 and TRBJ1-6): DVKVTQSSRYLVKRTGEKVFLECVQDMDHENMFWYRQDPGLGLRLIYFSYDVKMKEKGDIPEGYSVSREKKERFSLILESASTNQTSMYLCASSTLGLGFNSPLHFGNGTRLTVT.

This clone appeared a single time. V and J are TRBV6-2 or TRBV6-3 and TRBJ1-1; 8 nucleotides match TRBD1. This CDR3 is built from 16 residues. Losses at the gene ends were 2 bases for V and 4 bases for J; bases not matched to a gene: 9. Germline assignment: CDR1 MNHEY and CDR2 SVGEGT. The CDR3 sequence is CASSYPQGGKVTEAFF. CDR3 DNA sequence: TGTGCCAGCAGTTACCCACAGGGGGGGAAAGTCACTGAAGCTTTCTTT.

The V call is TRBV18, the J call TRBJ2-1; 7 bases are a match to TRBD2. Losses at the gene ends were 0 bases for V and 6 bases for J; bases not matched to a gene: 5. Germline V gives CDR1 KGHSH, CDR2 LQKENI. This CDR3 is 15 amino acids long. The CDR3 is CASSPPASGPNEQFF. In DNA form, the CDR3 reads TGTGCCAGCTCACCACCGGCTAGCGGCCCCAATGAGCAGTTCTTC.

The chain has TRBV4-1 and TRBJ2-1; TRBD2 matches at 8 bases. Losses at the gene ends were 3 bases for V and 3 bases for J; bases not matched to a gene: 4. Germline CDR1 reads MGHRA; CDR2 reads YSYEKL. The CDR3 loop spans 15 amino acids. The CDR3 protein is CASSHLREDYNEQFF. CDR3 nucleotides: TGCGCCAGCAGCCATCTGCGGGAGGACTACAATGAGCAGTTCTTC.

V usage is TRBV7-9 and J usage is TRBJ2-7, with D tentatively TRBD2 (5 bases). Trimming removed 4 bases at V and 2 bases at J, with 12 bases between. CDR1 is SEHNR, CDR2 FQNEAQ, per germline (reference sequence). This CDR3 contains 14 residues. The CDR3 region is CASSSREKAYEQYF. The CDR3 nucleotides read TGTGCCAGCAGCTCAAGGGAGAAGGCCTACGAGCAGTACTTC. Full variable domain (missing parts from reference TRBV7-9 and TRBJ2-7): DTGVSQNPRHKITKRGQNVTFRCDPISEHNRLYWYRQTLGQGPEFLTYFQNEAQLEKSRLLSDRFSAERPKGSFSTLEIQRTEQGDSAMYLCASSSREKAYEQYFGPGTRLTVT.